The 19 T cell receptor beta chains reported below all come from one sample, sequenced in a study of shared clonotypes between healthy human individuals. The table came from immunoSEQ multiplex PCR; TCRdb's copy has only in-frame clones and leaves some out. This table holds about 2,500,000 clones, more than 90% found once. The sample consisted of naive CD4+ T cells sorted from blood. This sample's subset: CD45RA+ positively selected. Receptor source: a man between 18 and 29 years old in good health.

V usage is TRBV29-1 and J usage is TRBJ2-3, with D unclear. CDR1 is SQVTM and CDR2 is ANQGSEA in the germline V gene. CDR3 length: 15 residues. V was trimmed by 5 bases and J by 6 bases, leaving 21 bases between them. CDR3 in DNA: TGCAGCGTTCGGACGCACCCCTTCGTGTTGGATACGCAGTATTTT. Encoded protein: CSVRTHPFVLDTQYF.

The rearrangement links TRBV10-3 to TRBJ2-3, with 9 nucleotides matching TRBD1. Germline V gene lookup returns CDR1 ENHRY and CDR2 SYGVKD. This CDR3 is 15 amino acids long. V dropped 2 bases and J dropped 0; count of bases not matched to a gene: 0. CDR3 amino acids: CAISETGGSTDTQYF. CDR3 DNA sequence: TGTGCCATCAGTGAGACAGGGGGCAGCACAGATACGCAGTATTTT.

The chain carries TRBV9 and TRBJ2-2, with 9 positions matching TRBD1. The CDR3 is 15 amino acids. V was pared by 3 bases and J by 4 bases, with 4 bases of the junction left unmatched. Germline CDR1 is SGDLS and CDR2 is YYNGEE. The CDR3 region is CASSAGTGSTGELFF. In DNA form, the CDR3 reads TGTGCCAGCAGCGCTGGGACAGGGAGCACCGGGGAGCTGTTTTTT.

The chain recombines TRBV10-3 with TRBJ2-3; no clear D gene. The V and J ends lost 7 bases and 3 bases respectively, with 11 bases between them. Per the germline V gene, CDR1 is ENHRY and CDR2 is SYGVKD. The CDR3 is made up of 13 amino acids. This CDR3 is CAITSKGTDTQYF. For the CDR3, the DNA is TGTGCCATCACATCGAAAGGGACAGATACGCAGTATTTT.

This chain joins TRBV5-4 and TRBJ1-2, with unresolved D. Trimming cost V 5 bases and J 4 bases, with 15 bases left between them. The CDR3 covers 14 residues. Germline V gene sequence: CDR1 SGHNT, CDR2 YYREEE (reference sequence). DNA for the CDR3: TGTGCCAGCAGGAGTGCGCCCGGATCCTATGGCTACACCTTC. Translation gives CASRSAPGSYGYTF.

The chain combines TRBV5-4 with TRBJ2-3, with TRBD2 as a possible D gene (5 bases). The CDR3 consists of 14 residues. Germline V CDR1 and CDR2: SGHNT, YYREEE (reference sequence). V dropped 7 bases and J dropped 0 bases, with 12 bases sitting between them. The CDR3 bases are TGTGCCAGCCACGGGGTGTCTAGCACAGATACGCAGTATTTT. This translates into CASHGVSSTDTQYF.

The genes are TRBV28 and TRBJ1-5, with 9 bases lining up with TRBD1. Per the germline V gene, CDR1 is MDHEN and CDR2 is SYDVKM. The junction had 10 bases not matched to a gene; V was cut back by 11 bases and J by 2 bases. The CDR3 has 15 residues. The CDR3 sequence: CAGGQGPGGNQPQHF. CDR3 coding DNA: TGTGCCGGGGGACAGGGCCCGGGTGGCAATCAGCCCCAGCATTTT.

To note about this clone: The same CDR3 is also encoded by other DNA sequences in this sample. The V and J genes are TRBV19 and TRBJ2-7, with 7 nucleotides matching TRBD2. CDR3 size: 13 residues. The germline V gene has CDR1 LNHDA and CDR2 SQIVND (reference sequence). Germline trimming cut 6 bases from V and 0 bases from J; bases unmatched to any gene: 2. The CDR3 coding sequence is TGTGCCAGTAGGAGCGGGAACTCCTACGAGCAGTACTTC. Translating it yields CASRSGNSYEQYF.

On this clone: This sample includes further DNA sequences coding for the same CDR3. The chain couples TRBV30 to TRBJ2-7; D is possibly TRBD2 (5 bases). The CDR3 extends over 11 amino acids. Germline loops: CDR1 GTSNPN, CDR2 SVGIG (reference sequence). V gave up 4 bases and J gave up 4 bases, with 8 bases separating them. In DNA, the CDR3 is TGTGCCTGGACTCGAGGGTACGAGCAGTACTTC. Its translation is CAWTRGYEQYF.

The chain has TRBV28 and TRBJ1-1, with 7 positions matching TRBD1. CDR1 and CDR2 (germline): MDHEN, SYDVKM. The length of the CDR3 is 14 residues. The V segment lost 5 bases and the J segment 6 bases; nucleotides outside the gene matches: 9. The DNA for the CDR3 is TGTGCCAGCAGTATACAGGGGAGAGGGCCTGAAGCTTTCTTT. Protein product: CASSIQGRGPEAFF.

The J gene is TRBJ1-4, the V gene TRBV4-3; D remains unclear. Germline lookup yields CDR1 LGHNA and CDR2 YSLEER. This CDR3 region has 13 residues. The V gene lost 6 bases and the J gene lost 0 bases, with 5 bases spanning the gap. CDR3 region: CASRSSTNEKLFF. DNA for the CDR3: TGCGCCAGCAGGTCCTCAACTAATGAAAAACTGTTTTTT.

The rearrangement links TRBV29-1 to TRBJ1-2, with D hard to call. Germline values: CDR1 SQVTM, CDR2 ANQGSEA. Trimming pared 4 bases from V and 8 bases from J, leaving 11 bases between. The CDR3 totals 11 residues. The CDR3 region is CSVVPLWGYTF. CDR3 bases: TGCAGCGTTGTTCCCTTATGGGGCTACACCTTC.

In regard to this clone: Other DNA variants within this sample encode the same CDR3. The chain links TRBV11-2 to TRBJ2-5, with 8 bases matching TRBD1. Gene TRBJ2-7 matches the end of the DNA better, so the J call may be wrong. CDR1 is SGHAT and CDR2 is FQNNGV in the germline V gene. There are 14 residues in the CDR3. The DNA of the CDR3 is TGTGCCAGCAGCCTCGACAGGGGCTCCTACGAGCAGTACTTC. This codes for CASSLDRGSYEQYF.

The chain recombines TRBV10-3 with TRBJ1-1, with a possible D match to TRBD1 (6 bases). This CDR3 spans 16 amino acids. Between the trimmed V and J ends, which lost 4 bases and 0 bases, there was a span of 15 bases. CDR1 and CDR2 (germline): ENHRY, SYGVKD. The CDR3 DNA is TGTGCCATCAGTGGGACAGCGACGGGTTTGAACACTGAAGCTTTCTTT. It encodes CAISGTATGLNTEAFF.

The CDR3: CASSWTKDQPQHF. CDR3 nucleotides: TGTGCCAGTAGTTGGACAAAGGATCAGCCCCAGCATTTT. The chain combines TRBV19 with TRBJ1-5, with D possibly TRBD1 on 5 matching bases. Germline CDR1 LNHDA, CDR2 SQIVND (reference sequence). Trimming removed 5 bases from V and 5 bases from J, with 10 bases in between. The CDR3 covers 13 residues.

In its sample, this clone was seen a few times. The CDR3 reads CASSLRQGDQPQHF. The CDR3 bases are TGTGCCAGCAGTTTGAGACAGGGGGATCAGCCCCAGCATTTT. The V call is TRBV28, the J call TRBJ1-5, with 9 bases lining up with TRBD1. Germline CDR1 and CDR2: MDHEN and SYDVKM. The V and J ends lost 3 bases and 5 bases, in that order; junction bases with no gene match: 2. CDR3 length equals 14 residues.

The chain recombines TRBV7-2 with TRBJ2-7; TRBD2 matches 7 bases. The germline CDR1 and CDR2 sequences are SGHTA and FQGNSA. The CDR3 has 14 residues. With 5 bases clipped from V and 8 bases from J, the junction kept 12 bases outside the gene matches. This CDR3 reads CASSSGTEPRKQYF. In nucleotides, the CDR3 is TGTGCCAGCAGCAGCGGGACGGAACCCCGCAAGCAGTACTTC.

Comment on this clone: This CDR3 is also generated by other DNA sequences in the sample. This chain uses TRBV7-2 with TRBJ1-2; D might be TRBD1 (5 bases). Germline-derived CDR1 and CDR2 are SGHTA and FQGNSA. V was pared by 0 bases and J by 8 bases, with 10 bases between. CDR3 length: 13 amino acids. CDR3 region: CASSLAGAGGYTF. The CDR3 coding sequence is TGTGCCAGCAGCTTAGCAGGGGCCGGAGGCTACACCTTC.

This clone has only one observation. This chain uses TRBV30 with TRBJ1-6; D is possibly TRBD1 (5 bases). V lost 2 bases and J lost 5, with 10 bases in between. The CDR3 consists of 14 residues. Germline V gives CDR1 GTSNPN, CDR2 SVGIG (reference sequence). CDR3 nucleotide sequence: TGTGCCTGGAGTTCGGGGGTCGATAATTCACCCCTCCACTTT. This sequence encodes CAWSSGVDNSPLHF.